This T cell receptor beta chain was sequenced during a study of STAT5B mutations in CD4+ large granular lymphocyte leukemia. Turning to this clone: Its antigen is unidentified.

Overall study results and limits: No patients shared main leukemic clonotypes, though roughly 27% appeared at low frequency elsewhere. Patient CD4-sorted repertoires looked more clonal than healthy CD4+ repertoires, even without putative leukemic clones. TRBV06-family usage was enriched in top patient clones (8/27) versus controls (2/35).

The survey-level immunoSEQ assay was used. Assay: immunoSEQ multiplex PCR; the TCRdb copy retains only in-frame clones and omits some. Of 30,000 to 35,000 clones in the sample, 88% were seen once. The V end lost 1 base, the J end lost 1 base, and 2 bases lay between the germline ends. The length of the CDR3 is 13 residues. Germline V CDR1 and CDR2: SGHTA, FQGNSA. The chain employs TRBV7-2 and TRBJ2-1; no definite D call. The sequenced material came from CD4+ T cells from blood buffy coats. The origin of this receptor is a human donor in good health. As DNA, the CDR3 is TGTGCCAGCAGCTTAGGATCCTACAATGAGCAGTTCTTC. It is translated as CASSLGSYNEQFF. The full variable domain, with the rest looked up from reference TRBV7-2 and TRBJ2-1, is GAGVSQSPSNKVTEKGKDVELRCDPISGHTALYWYRQSLGQGLEFLIYFQGNSAPDKSGLPSDRFSAERTGGSVSTLTIQRTQQEDSAVYLCASSLGSYNEQFFGPGTRLTVL.